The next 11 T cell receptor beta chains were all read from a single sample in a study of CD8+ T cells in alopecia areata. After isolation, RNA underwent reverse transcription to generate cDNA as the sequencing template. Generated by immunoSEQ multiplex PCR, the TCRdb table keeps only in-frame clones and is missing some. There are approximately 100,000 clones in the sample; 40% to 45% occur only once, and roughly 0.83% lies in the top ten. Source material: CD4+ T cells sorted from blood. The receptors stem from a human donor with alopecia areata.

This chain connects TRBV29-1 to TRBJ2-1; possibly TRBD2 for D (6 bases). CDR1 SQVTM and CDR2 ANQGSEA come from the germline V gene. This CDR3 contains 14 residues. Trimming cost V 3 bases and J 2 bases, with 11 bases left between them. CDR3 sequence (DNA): TGCAGCGTTGAGGGCGGGAAAGCCTACAATGAGCAGTTCTTC. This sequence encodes CSVEGGKAYNEQFF.

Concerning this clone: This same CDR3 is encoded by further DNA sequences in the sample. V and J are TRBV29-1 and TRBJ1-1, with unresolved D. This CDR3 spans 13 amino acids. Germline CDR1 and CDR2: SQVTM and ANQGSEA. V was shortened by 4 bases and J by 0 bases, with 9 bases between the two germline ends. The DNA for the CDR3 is TGCAGCGTTGGTGGGGTTTTGAACACTGAAGCTTTCTTT. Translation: CSVGGVLNTEAFF.

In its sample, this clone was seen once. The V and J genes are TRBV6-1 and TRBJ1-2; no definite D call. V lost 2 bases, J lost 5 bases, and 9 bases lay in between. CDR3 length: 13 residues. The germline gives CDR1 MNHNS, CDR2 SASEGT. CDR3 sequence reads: CASSELRGYGYTF. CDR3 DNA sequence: TGTGCCAGCAGTGAACTCCGCGGGTATGGCTACACCTTC.

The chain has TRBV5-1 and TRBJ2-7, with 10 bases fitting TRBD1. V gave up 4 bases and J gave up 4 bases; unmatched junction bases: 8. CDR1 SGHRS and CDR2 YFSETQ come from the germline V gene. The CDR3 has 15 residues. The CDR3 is CASSTLWTGGYEQYF. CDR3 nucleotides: TGCGCCAGCAGCACCCTATGGACAGGGGGGTACGAGCAGTACTTC.

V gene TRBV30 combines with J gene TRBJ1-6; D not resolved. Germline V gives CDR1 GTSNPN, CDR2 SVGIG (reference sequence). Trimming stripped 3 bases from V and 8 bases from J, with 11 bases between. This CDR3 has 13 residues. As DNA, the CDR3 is TGTGCCTGGAGCGGCCCAAACGATTCACCCCTCCACTTT. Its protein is CAWSGPNDSPLHF.

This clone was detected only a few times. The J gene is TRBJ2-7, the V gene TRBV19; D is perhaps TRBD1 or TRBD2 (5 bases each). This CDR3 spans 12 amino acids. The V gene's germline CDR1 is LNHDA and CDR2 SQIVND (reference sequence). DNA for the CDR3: TGTGCTACATCCCCCGGGGCCAGCCAGCAGTACTTC. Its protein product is CATSPGASQQYF.

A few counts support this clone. CDR3 nucleotides: TGCGCCAGCAGCTTGGGGGACTTCTTGCAAGAGACCCAGTACTTC. Encoded protein: CASSLGDFLQETQYF. This chain links TRBV5-1 with TRBJ2-5; possible D gene TRBD2, 6 bases. Per germline, CDR1 SGHRS and CDR2 YFSETQ. V lost 0 bases and J 2 bases, leaving 11 bases between the germline ends. The CDR3 consists of 15 residues. The full variable domain, rest sourced from reference TRBV5-1 and TRBJ2-5, is KAGVTQTPRYLIKTRGQQVTLSCSPISGHRSVSWYQQTPGQGLQFLFEYFSETQRNKGNFPGRFSGRQFSNSRSEMNVSTLELGDSALYLCASSLGDFLQETQYFGPGTRLLVL.

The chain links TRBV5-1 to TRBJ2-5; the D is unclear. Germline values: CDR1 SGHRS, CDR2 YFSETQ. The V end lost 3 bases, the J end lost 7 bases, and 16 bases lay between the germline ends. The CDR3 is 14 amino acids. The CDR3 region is CASSSADSRRTQYF. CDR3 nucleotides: TGCGCCAGCAGCTCAGCCGACTCCCGGAGGACCCAGTACTTC.

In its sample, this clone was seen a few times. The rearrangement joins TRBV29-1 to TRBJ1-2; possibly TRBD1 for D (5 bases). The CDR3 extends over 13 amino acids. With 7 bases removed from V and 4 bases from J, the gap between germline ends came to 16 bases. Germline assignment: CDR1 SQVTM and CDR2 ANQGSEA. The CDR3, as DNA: TGCAGCGGGGTTATGGATGGGGGCTATGGCTACACCTTC. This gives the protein CSGVMDGGYGYTF.

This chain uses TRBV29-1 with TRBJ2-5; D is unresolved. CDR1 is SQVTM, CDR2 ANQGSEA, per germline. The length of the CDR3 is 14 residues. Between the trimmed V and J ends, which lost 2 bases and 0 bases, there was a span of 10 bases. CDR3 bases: TGCAGCGTTGAATGGGTAGGAAACCAAGAGACCCAGTACTTC. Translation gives CSVEWVGNQETQYF.

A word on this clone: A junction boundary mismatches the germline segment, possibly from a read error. The CDR3 reads CASGLVPETPVF. CDR3 coding DNA: TGTGCTAGTGGTTTGGTTCCCGAGACCCCTGTCTTC. The chain uses TRBV12-5 and TRBJ2-1; D remains unclear. The CDR3 loop spans 12 amino acids. Germline-derived CDR1 and CDR2 are LGHNT and FRNRAP.